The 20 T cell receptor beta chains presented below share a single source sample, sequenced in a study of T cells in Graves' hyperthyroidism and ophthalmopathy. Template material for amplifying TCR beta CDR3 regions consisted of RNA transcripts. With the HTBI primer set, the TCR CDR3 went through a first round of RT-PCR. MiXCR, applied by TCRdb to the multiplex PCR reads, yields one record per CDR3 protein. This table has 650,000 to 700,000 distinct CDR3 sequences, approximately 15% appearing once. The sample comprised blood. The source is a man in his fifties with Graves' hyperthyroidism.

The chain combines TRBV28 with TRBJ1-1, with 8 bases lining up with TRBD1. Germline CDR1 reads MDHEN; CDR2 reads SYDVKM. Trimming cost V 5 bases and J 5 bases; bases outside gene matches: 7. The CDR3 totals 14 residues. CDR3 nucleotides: TGTGCCAGCAGTCCCGCGGACAGGGAGACTGAAGCTTTCTTT. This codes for CASSPADRETEAFF.

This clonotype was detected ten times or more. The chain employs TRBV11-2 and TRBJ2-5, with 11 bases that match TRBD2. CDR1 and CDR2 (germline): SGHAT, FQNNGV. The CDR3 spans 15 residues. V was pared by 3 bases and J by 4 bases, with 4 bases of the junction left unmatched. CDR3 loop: CASSFLAGGGETQYF. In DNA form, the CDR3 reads TGTGCCAGCAGCTTCCTAGCGGGAGGTGGAGAGACCCAGTACTTC.

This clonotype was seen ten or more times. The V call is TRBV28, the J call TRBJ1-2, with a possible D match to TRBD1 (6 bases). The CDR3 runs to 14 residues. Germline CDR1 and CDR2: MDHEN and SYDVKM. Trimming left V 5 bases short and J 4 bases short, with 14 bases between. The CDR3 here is CASSDTGLFYGYTF. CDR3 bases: TGTGCCAGCAGTGACACAGGGTTATTCTATGGCTACACCTTC.

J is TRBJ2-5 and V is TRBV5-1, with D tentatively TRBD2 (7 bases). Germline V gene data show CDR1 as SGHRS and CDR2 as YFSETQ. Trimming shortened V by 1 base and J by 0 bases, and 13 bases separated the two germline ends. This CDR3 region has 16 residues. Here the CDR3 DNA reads TGCGCCAGCAGCTTGTACCCGGGGGGCGACCAAGAGACCCAGTACTTC. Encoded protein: CASSLYPGGDQETQYF. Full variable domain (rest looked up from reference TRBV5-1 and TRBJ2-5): KAGVTQTPRYLIKTRGQQVTLSCSPISGHRSVSWYQQTPGQGLQFLFEYFSETQRNKGNFPGRFSGRQFSNSRSEMNVSTLELGDSALYLCASSLYPGGDQETQYFGPGTRLLVL.

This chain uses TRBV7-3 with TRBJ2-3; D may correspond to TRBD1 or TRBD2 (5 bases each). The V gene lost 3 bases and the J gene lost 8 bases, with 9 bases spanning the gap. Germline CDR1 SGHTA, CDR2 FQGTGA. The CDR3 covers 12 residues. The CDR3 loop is CASSFSGGTQYF. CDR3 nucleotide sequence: TGTGCCAGCAGCTTTAGTGGGGGTACGCAGTATTTT.

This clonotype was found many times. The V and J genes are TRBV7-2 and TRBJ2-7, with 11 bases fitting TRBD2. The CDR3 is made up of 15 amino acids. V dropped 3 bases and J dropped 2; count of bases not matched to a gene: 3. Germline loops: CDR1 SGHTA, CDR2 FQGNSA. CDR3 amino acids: CASSLGLAETYEQYF. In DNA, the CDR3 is TGTGCCAGCAGCTTGGGACTAGCGGAGACCTACGAGCAGTACTTC.

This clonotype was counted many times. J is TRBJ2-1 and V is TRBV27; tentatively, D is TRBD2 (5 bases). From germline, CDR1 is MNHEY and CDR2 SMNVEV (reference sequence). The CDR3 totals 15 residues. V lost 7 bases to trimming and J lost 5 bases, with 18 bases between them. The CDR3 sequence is CASMTMGSGNNEQFF. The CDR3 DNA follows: TGTGCCAGCATGACTATGGGGTCGGGTAACAATGAGCAGTTCTTC.

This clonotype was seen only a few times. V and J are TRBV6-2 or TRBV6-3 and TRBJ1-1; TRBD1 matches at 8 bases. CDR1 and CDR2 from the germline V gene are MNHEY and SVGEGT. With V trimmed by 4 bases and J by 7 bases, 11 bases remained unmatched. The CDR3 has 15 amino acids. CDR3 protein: CASSSPDRGWVEAFF. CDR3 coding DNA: TGTGCCAGCAGTTCACCAGACAGGGGTTGGGTTGAAGCTTTCTTT.

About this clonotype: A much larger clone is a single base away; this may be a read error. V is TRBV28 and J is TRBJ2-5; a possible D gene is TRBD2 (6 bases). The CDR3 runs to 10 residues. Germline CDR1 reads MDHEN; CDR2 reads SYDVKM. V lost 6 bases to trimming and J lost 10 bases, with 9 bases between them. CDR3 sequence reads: CASRPGLQYF. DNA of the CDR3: TGTGCCAGCAGACCGGGACTCCAGTACTTC.

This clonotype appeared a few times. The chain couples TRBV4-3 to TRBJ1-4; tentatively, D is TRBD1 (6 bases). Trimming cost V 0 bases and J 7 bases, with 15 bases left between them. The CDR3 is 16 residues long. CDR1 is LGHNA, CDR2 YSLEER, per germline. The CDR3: CASSQDLSGTFEKLFF. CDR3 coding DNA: TGCGCCAGCAGCCAAGATTTATCCGGGACATTTGAAAAACTGTTTTTT.

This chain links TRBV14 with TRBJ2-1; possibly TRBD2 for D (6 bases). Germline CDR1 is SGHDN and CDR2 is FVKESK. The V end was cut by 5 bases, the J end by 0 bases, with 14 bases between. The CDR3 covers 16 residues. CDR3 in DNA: TGTGCCAGCAGCTCTACTAGCCGGAGCTCCTACAATGAGCAGTTCTTC. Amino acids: CASSSTSRSSYNEQFF.

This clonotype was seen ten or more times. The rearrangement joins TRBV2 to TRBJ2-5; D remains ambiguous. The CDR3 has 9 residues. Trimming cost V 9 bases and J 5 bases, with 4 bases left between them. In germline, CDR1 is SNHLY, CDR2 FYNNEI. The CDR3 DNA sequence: TGTGCCAGAGGGGAGACCCAGTACTTC. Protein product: CARGETQYF. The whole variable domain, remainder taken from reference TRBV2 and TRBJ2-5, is EPEVTQTPSHQVTQMGQEVILRCVPISNHLYFYWYRQILGQKVEFLVSFYNNEISEKSEIFDDQFSVERPDGSNFTLKIRSTKLEDSAMYFCARGETQYFGPGTRLLVL.

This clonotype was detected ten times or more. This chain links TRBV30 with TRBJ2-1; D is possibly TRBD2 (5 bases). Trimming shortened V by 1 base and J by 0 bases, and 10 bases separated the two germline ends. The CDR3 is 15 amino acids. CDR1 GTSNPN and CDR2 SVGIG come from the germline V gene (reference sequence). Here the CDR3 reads CAWSGTSHSYNEQFF. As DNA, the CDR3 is TGTGCCTGGAGTGGGACTTCCCACTCCTACAATGAGCAGTTCTTC. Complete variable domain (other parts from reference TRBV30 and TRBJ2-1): SQTIHQWPATLVQPVGSPLSLECTVEGTSNPNLYWYRQAAGRGLQLLFYSVGIGQISSEVPQNLSASRPQDRQFILSSKKLLLSDSGFYLCAWSGTSHSYNEQFFGPGTRLTVL.

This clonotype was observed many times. CDR3 sequence: CASRGTGGPTGELFF. CDR3 in DNA: TGTGCCAGCAGAGGGACAGGGGGCCCCACCGGGGAGCTGTTTTTT. This chain links TRBV12-3 or TRBV12-4 with TRBJ2-2; TRBD1 aligns across 12 bases. This CDR3 is 15 amino acids long. V was clipped by 6 bases and J by 4 bases; unmatched bases: 3.

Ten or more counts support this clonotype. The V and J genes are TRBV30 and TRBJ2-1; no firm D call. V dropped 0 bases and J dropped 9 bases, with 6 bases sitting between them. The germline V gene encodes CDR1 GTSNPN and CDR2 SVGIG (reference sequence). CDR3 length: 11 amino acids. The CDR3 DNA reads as TGTGCCTGGAGTGTAGGAGCTGAGCAGTTCTTC. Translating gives CAWSVGAEQFF. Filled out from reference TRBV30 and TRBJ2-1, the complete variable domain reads SQTIHQWPATLVQPVGSPLSLECTVEGTSNPNLYWYRQAAGRGLQLLFYSVGIGQISSEVPQNLSASRPQDRQFILSSKKLLLSDSGFYLCAWSVGAEQFFGPGTRLTVL.

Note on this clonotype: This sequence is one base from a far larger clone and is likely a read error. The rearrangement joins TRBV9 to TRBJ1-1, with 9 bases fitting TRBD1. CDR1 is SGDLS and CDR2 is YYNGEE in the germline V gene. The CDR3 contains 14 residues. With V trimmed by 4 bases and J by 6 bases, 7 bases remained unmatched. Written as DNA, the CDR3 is TGTGCCAGCAGCTCCGGACAGGGGTACGCTGAAGCTTTCTTT. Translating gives CASSSGQGYAEAFF.

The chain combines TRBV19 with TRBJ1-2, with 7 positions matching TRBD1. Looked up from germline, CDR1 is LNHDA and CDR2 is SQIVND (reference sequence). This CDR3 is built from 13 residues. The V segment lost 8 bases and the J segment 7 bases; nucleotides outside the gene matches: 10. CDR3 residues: CASQDRDVAGYTF. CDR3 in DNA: TGTGCCAGTCAAGACAGGGACGTGGCTGGCTACACCTTC. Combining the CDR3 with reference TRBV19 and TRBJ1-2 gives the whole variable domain DGGITQSPKYLFRKEGQNVTLSCEQNLNHDAMYWYRQDPGQGLRLIYYSQIVNDFQKGDIAEGYSVSREKKESFPLTVTSAQKNPTAFYLCASQDRDVAGYTFGSGTRLTVV.

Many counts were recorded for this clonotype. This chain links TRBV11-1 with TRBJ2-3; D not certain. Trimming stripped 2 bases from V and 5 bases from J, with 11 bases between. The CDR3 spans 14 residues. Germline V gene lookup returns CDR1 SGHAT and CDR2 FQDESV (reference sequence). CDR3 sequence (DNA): TGTGCCAGCAGCTTAACCAAACACGGAGATACGCAGTATTTT. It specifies CASSLTKHGDTQYF.

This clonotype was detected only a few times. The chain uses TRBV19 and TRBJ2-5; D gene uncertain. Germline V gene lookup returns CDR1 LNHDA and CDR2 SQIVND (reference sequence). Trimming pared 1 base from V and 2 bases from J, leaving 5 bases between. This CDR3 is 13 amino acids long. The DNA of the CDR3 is TGTGCCAGTAGTATAGTACCTCAAGAGACCCAGTACTTC. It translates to CASSIVPQETQYF.

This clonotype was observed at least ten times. Here the CDR3 reads CATSAPSGTGSYNEQFF. The CDR3 region has the DNA TGTGCCACCAGTGCCCCTTCCGGGACAGGCTCCTACAATGAGCAGTTCTTC. The V and J genes are TRBV24-1 and TRBJ2-1, with 8 positions matching TRBD1. The CDR3 consists of 17 residues. The V gene's germline CDR1 is KGHDR and CDR2 SFDVKD. V shed 5 bases, J shed 0 bases, and the junction held 8 bases outside the gene matches.